The 16 T cell receptor beta chains below all came from one sample that was sequenced in a study of shared clonotypes between healthy human individuals. The repertoire was sequenced with immunoSEQ multiplex PCR; TCRdb's copy has only in-frame clones and lacks some. The sample has over a million clones; around 74% are singletons. Sequenced: memory CD4+ T cells sorted from blood. The subset was: CD45RA-negative fraction. The receptors were gathered from a man younger than 30 in good health.

This chain links TRBV5-5 with TRBJ1-2, with D possibly TRBD1 on 5 matching bases. The CDR3 sequence is 15 residues long. Trimming took 1 base from V and 0 from J, leaving 10 bases between them. CDR1 and CDR2 from the germline V gene are SGHKS and YYEKEE (reference sequence). The CDR3 DNA reads TGTGCCAGCAGCTTGTCAGGGAGCCCTAACTATGGCTACACCTTC. It yields the protein CASSLSGSPNYGYTF.

The V call is TRBV7-2, the J call TRBJ2-7, with D perhaps matching TRBD2 (8 bases). The V gene's germline CDR1 is SGHTA and CDR2 FQGNSA. Trimming removed 5 bases at V and 4 bases at J, with 18 bases between. The CDR3 contains 15 residues. This CDR3 reads CASSPSGGGGYEQYF. The CDR3, as DNA: TGTGCCAGCAGCCCCTCGGGAGGGGGCGGGTACGAGCAGTACTTC.

The V gene is TRBV11-2, the J gene TRBJ1-5; D might be TRBD1 (5 bases). The germline V gene has CDR1 SGHAT and CDR2 FQNNGV. Trimming removed 1 base at V and 4 bases at J, with 11 bases between. The CDR3 has 15 residues. The CDR3 DNA follows: TGTGCCAGCAGCTTAGGTACAGGTCGAAATCAGCCCCAGCATTTT. This sequence encodes CASSLGTGRNQPQHF.

V is TRBV5-6 and J is TRBJ2-4; D may be TRBD1 or TRBD2 (6 bases each). Germline CDR1 reads SGHDT; CDR2 reads YYEEEE. The V gene lost 4 bases and the J gene lost 2 bases, with 19 bases spanning the gap. This CDR3 has 17 residues. Here the CDR3 reads CASSAKSSGGPKNIQYF. The CDR3 coding sequence is TGTGCCAGCAGCGCCAAGTCCAGTGGGGGGCCCAAAAACATTCAGTACTTC. The full variable domain, its missing parts supplied by reference TRBV5-6 and TRBJ2-4, is DAGVTQSPTHLIKTRGQQVTLRCSPKSGHDTVSWYQQALGQGPQFIFQYYEEEERQRGNFPDRFSGHQFPNYSSELNVNALLLGDSALYLCASSAKSSGGPKNIQYFGAGTRLSVL.

The chain combines TRBV28 with TRBJ2-1, with a weak D call TRBD2 (6 bases). Trimming stripped 4 bases from V and 7 bases from J, with 17 bases between. The CDR3 is made up of 15 amino acids. CDR1 and CDR2 from the germline V gene are MDHEN and SYDVKM. CDR3 loop: CASSSPGSGVNEQFF. The CDR3 region has the DNA TGTGCCAGCAGTTCCCCGGGTAGCGGCGTTAATGAGCAGTTCTTC.

The chain carries TRBV29-1 and TRBJ2-7; D possibly matches TRBD1 or TRBD2 (5 bases each). Per the germline V gene, CDR1 is SQVTM and CDR2 is ANQGSEA. The V gene lost 3 bases and the J gene lost 2 bases, with 17 bases spanning the gap. This CDR3 comprises 15 residues. CDR3 DNA sequence: TGCAGCGTTGAGGGGGTAGAGGGGCTAACCTACGAGCAGTACTTC. Its protein is CSVEGVEGLTYEQYF.

CDR3 region: CASGLGKGPRWAKNIQYF. The DNA for the CDR3 is TGCGCCAGCGGACTAGGAAAGGGGCCCCGATGGGCCAAAAACATTCAGTACTTC. J is TRBJ2-4 and V is TRBV4-3, with 7 bases aligning to TRBD2. The CDR3 has 18 residues. V was clipped by 8 bases and J by 1 base; unmatched bases: 17. The germline CDR1 and CDR2 sequences are LGHNA and YSLEER.

The rearrangement uses TRBV7-2 and TRBJ2-7; TRBD1 might be the D (6 bases). The CDR3 has 15 residues. Looked up from germline, CDR1 is SGHTA and CDR2 is FQGNSA. Trimming cost V 4 bases and J 0 bases, with 13 bases left between them. In nucleotides, the CDR3 is TGTGCCAGCAGCTCGCCGGACAGATCCTCCTACGAGCAGTACTTC. Its protein is CASSSPDRSSYEQYF.

This clone has just a few counts. The chain is built from TRBV5-4 and TRBJ2-7; TRBD1 matches 11 bases. The CDR3 sequence is 15 residues long. Trimming cost V 3 bases and J 2 bases; bases outside gene matches: 4. Germline V lookup: CDR1 SGHNT, CDR2 YYREEE (reference sequence). Here the CDR3 reads CASSWGTGGTYEQYF. CDR3 coding DNA: TGTGCCAGCAGCTGGGGGACAGGGGGAACCTACGAGCAGTACTTC. Full variable domain (outside the CDR3, taken from reference TRBV5-4 and TRBJ2-7): ETGVTQSPTHLIKTRGQQVTLRCSSQSGHNTVSWYQQALGQGPQFIFQYYREEENGRGNFPPRFSGLQFPNYSSELNVNALELDDSALYLCASSWGTGGTYEQYFGPGTRLTVT.

The CDR3 sequence is CASSPGDRQMHNGAFF. The CDR3 coding sequence is TGCGCCAGCAGCCCCGGGGACAGGCAAATGCATAACGGGGCTTTCTTT. V is TRBV5-1 and J is TRBJ1-1; 8 bases fit TRBD1. CDR1 is SGHRS and CDR2 is YFSETQ in the germline V gene. V dropped 4 bases and J dropped 11; count of bases not matched to a gene: 19. This CDR3 has 16 amino acids.

This chain connects TRBV5-5 to TRBJ2-1, with D perhaps assigned TRBD1 or TRBD2 (5 bases each). V was pared by 4 bases and J by 1 base, with 15 bases between. Germline V gene data show CDR1 as SGHKS and CDR2 as YYEKEE (reference sequence). There are 16 residues in the CDR3. The CDR3 spells CASSPAGTQSYNEQFF. The CDR3 DNA sequence: TGTGCCAGCAGCCCAGCAGGGACCCAATCCTACAATGAGCAGTTCTTC.

The chain has TRBV13 and TRBJ2-2; 14 nucleotides agree with TRBD2. V gave up 1 base and J gave up 7 bases; unmatched junction bases: 11. The CDR3 loop spans 19 amino acids. Germline V gives CDR1 PRHDT, CDR2 FYEKMQ (reference sequence). The CDR3 reads CASSLAPGTSGRRGGELFF. The CDR3 region has the DNA TGTGCCAGCAGCTTAGCCCCCGGGACTAGCGGGAGAAGAGGCGGGGAGCTGTTTTTT.

V gene TRBV27 combines with J gene TRBJ2-7; D perhaps matches TRBD1 (5 bases). Germline V lookup: CDR1 MNHEY, CDR2 SMNVEV (reference sequence). The germline V and J ends were trimmed by 6 bases and 2 bases, with 20 bases remaining between them. The CDR3 is 16 residues long. As DNA, the CDR3 is TGTGCCAGCAGCCCAGGGTACCCGTTAAACCCCTACGAGCAGTACTTC. Translated, it gives CASSPGYPLNPYEQYF.

The chain combines TRBV6-4 with TRBJ1-6, with a tentative D call TRBD1 (5 bases). Germline V lookup: CDR1 MRHNA, CDR2 SNTAGT. This CDR3 has 11 amino acids. V gave up 11 bases and J gave up 10 bases, with 12 bases separating them. The CDR3 loop is CAGGLGSPLHF. The CDR3 bases are TGTGCCGGGGGTCTTGGGTCACCCCTCCACTTT.

The chain couples TRBV5-8 to TRBJ1-2; a possible D gene is TRBD1 (6 bases). V gave up 4 bases and J gave up 4 bases, with 17 bases separating them. This CDR3 has 15 residues. Germline CDR1 SGHTS, CDR2 YDEGEE. CDR3 amino acids: CASSPRDNRLYGYTF. The CDR3 DNA is TGTGCCAGCAGCCCACGGGACAATCGCCTCTATGGCTACACCTTC.

The chain combines TRBV29-1 with TRBJ2-2; possibly TRBD2 for D (6 bases). This CDR3 region has 14 residues. V was trimmed by 4 bases and J by 5 bases, leaving 14 bases between them. From germline, CDR1 is SQVTM and CDR2 ANQGSEA. The CDR3 DNA is TGCAGCGTTGTTATGGAGGGTGGGACCGGGGAGCTGTTTTTT. Its protein product is CSVVMEGGTGELFF.